The rows below give T cell receptor beta chains drawn from one sample of a study of cytotoxic CD8 clonotypes in ibrutinib-treated CLL. The method was immunoSEQ multiplex PCR; TCRdb's version includes in-frame clones alone and lacks a portion of them. The data show 90,000 to 100,000 clones, almost 80% seen once. Sequenced material: PBMCs, taken after 12 months of ibrutinib treatment. The receptors come from a human donor with chronic lymphocytic leukemia. CDR3s leave out the opening cysteine and the closing phenylalanine or tryptophan. Fields, in order: V gene, CDR3 length, CDR3 protein.

TRBV7-2,16,ASSLSHRTIGSNQPQH
TRBV7-9,9,ASSFRTEQY
TRBV15,15,ATSRGFRLQGNTEAF
TRBV11-1,13,ASSLRAAGANVLT
TRBV6-6,9,ASVGNTEAF
TRBV19,13,ASSMRLVDTGELF
TRBV4-2,11,ASSQERGGSAY
TRBV4-2,15,ASSQELSGQSSYEQY
TRBV2,14,ASSRQGVESNQPQH
TRBV7-8,12,ASSPGPGRAEAF
TRBV5-4,13,ASSFPSAGADTQY
TRBV19,12,ASKARQNTGELF
TRBV7-7,15,ASRYRTASSYNSPLH
TRBV6-5,10,ASSSFAAEAF
TRBV7-2,13,ASSWGLGEAYEQY
TRBV5-4,16,ASSLVPSFGTGTDTQY
TRBV6-5,10,ASSILGGKAF
TRBV19,12,ASSNRDRRLEQF
TRBV28,13,ASSSGQLSNQPQH
TRBV6-5,13,ASSASGATNEKLF
TRBV18,14,ASSPPGDRLNSPLH
TRBV9,14,ARLGQVEFMNTEAF
TRBV20-1,8,SATIETQY
TRBV30,12,AWSVSRMNTEAF
TRBV5-1,13,ASSLVGQGKSEAF
TRBV11-2,10,ASSLGTDTQY
TRBV5-6,15,ASSLRDYTTAKNIQY
TRBV28,16,ASSSPTEPTRLPYGYT
TRBV4-3,11,ASSQDLDTEAF
TRBV19,11,ASSISPRYEQF
TRBV15,14,ATSRDPGLNTGELF
TRBV2,9,ASSEGETQY
TRBV18,12,ASSPTRGTDTQY